The 19 T cell receptor beta chains presented below share a single source sample, sequenced in a study of T cell clones after liver transplantation. Produced via immunoSEQ multiplex PCR; TCRdb's table is partial and in-frame only. Among 20,000 to 25,000 clones listed, 75% to 80% were seen once. Specimen: CD8+ T cells from blood, collected around 52 months after liver transplant. The receptors derive from a human patient who received a liver transplant. The graft donor may account for some of the T cells.

By sample fraction, this clone is medium-sized (0.01 to 0.1%). The genes are TRBV19 and TRBJ1-5, with D tentatively TRBD1 (6 bases). The germline gives CDR1 LNHDA, CDR2 SQIVND (reference sequence). The CDR3 runs 16 residues. V gave up 4 bases and J gave up 4 bases, with 17 bases separating them. The CDR3 spells CASSTAGHQFNQPQHF. In DNA, the CDR3 is TGTGCCAGTAGTACTGCGGGACACCAGTTTAATCAGCCCCAGCATTTT.

V gene TRBV4-1 combines with J gene TRBJ2-2; tentative D call: TRBD2 (5 bases). The germline V gene encodes CDR1 MGHRA and CDR2 YSYEKL. The V end lost 5 bases, the J end lost 4 bases, and 11 bases lay between the germline ends. This CDR3 comprises 14 residues. The CDR3 sequence: CASSDVRGTGELFF. In DNA, the CDR3 is TGCGCCAGCAGCGACGTACGGGGCACCGGGGAGCTGTTTTTT.

J is TRBJ2-7 and V is TRBV14, with D unresolved. CDR1 and CDR2 from the germline V gene are SGHDN and FVKESK. This CDR3 contains 14 residues. V shed 1 base and J shed 2 bases, with 9 bases lying between them. CDR3: CASSQGVVAYEQYF. The CDR3 DNA is TGTGCCAGCAGCCAAGGAGTAGTCGCCTACGAGCAGTACTTC.

The CDR3 DNA follows: TGTGCCAGCAGCTCTGACGCGTCCGACTATGGCTACACCTTC. Amino acid sequence: CASSSDASDYGYTF. V usage is TRBV11-2 and J usage is TRBJ1-2; D unclear. CDR3 size: 14 residues. Germline V gene lookup returns CDR1 SGHAT and CDR2 FQNNGV. V was shortened by 4 bases and J by 3 bases, with 12 bases between the two germline ends.

The DNA for the CDR3 is TGTGCCAGCAGCTTCCTCGGGGGCGGCTATGGCTACACCTTC. This encodes CASSFLGGGYGYTF. The J gene is TRBJ1-2, the V gene TRBV5-4; tentative D call: TRBD1 (6 bases). Germline V CDR1 and CDR2: SGHNT, YYREEE (reference sequence). The CDR3 loop spans 14 amino acids. Trimming cost V 2 bases and J 4 bases, with 12 bases left between them.

This clone was observed once. The J gene is TRBJ2-2, the V gene TRBV27, with 7 bases aligning to TRBD1. The CDR3 contains 14 residues. Germline CDR1 reads MNHEY; CDR2 reads SMNVEV (reference sequence). Trimming took 4 bases from V and 5 from J; bases not matched to a gene: 4. The CDR3 DNA sequence: TGTGCCAGCAGTTACAGGGGTGGTACCGGGGAGCTGTTTTTT. This codes for CASSYRGGTGELFF.

V is TRBV13 and J is TRBJ2-1, with TRBD1 matching 8 bases. Unmatched junction bases numbered 5, after V lost 5 bases and J lost 5 bases. Germline-derived CDR1 and CDR2 are PRHDT and FYEKMQ (reference sequence). The CDR3 is made up of 14 amino acids. As DNA, the CDR3 is TGTGCCAGCAGCCCAGGGGGCCCGCACAATGAGCAGTTCTTC. Its protein product is CASSPGGPHNEQFF.

The V and J genes are TRBV21-1 and TRBJ1-3. TRBV21-1 counts as a pseudogene. This CDR3 is 11 amino acids long. CDR3 nucleotide sequence: TGTGCCACCTTTAGGAGAAACACCATATATTTT. Amino acid sequence: CATFRRNTIYF.

The chain employs TRBV19 and TRBJ2-7; no clear D gene. V was clipped by 0 bases and J by 2 bases, with 8 bases between them. The CDR3 runs to 14 residues. Germline V lookup: CDR1 LNHDA, CDR2 SQIVND (reference sequence). CDR3 residues: CASSIEGRTYEQYF. The DNA for the CDR3 is TGTGCCAGTAGTATAGAGGGCAGGACCTACGAGCAGTACTTC.

J is TRBJ1-5 and V is TRBV2; D gene unclear. The V gene lost 8 bases and the J gene lost 2 bases, with 10 bases spanning the gap. The CDR3 contains 13 residues. Per germline, CDR1 SNHLY and CDR2 FYNNEI. The CDR3 reads CASCRRGNQPQHF. The CDR3 bases are TGTGCCAGCTGTCGAAGGGGCAATCAGCCCCAGCATTTT.

The sample holds one count of this clone. The CDR3 region has the DNA TGTGCCAGCAGTGTGGACAGGGGGACCACTGAAGCTTTCTTT. As protein: CASSVDRGTTEAFF. The gene calls are TRBV2 and TRBJ1-1; TRBD1 agrees at 10 bases. V lost 4 bases to trimming and J lost 4 bases; unmatched junction nucleotides: 3. The CDR3 consists of 14 residues. Germline CDR1 SNHLY, CDR2 FYNNEI.

In this sample, this clone turned up once. The chain has TRBV6-5 and TRBJ1-6; the D gene is possibly TRBD1 (6 bases). V was pared by 7 bases and J by 8 bases, with 18 bases between. The CDR3 spans 15 residues. Germline CDR1 and CDR2: MNHEY and SVGAGI. CDR3 loop: CASTNEAGDDSPLHF. CDR3 coding DNA: TGTGCCAGCACCAACGAGGCAGGGGATGATTCACCCCTCCACTTT.

The CDR3 sequence: CASSLRQGTEAFF. The DNA for the CDR3 is TGCGCCAGCAGCCTGCGACAGGGGACTGAAGCTTTCTTT. J is TRBJ1-1 and V is TRBV4-1; 8 nucleotides match TRBD1. The CDR3 is 13 residues long. V trimming: 4 bases; J trimming: 5 bases; junction bases outside the gene matches: 3. The germline gives CDR1 MGHRA, CDR2 YSYEKL.

A note on this clone: Given the absence of the conserved phenylalanine or tryptophan at the CDR3 end, a read error is likely. The limits of the CDR3 on the DNA are not certain, so only TCRdb's listed CDR3 is given. The chain joins TRBV6-1 to TRBJ2-7. A total of 9 residues make up the CDR3, ends included. Germline V CDR1 and CDR2: MNHNS, SASEGT. CDR3 sequence: CAWSGTNLH.

The V call is TRBV2, the J call TRBJ1-2, with 8 bases identical to TRBD1. The CDR3 is 16 amino acids. The V segment lost 5 bases and the J segment 3 bases; nucleotides outside the gene matches: 11. Looked up from germline, CDR1 is SNHLY and CDR2 is FYNNEI. The CDR3 sequence is CASSLNLMDRDYGYTF. In nucleotides, the CDR3 is TGTGCCAGCAGTCTGAACCTTATGGACAGGGACTATGGCTACACCTTC. Full variable domain (remainder filled in from reference TRBV2 and TRBJ1-2): EPEVTQTPSHQVTQMGQEVILRCVPISNHLYFYWYRQILGQKVEFLVSFYNNEISEKSEIFDDQFSVERPDGSNFTLKIRSTKLEDSAMYFCASSLNLMDRDYGYTFGSGTRLTVV.

In this sample, this clone turned up once. Within the sample, other DNA sequences also encode this same CDR3. This sequence joins TRBV10-2 and TRBJ2-7; D not resolved. Per germline, CDR1 WSHSY and CDR2 SAAADI. This CDR3 is built from 11 residues. V was clipped by 0 bases and J by 4 bases, with 1 base between them. CDR3 residues: CASSESYEQYF. Here the CDR3 DNA reads TGCGCCAGCAGTGAGTCGTACGAGCAGTACTTC.

This sequence joins TRBV5-4 and TRBJ2-7; TRBD1 is a possible D gene (5 bases). Trimming left V 0 bases short and J 2 bases short, with 9 bases between. The germline V gene encodes CDR1 SGHNT and CDR2 YYREEE (reference sequence). CDR3 length equals 14 residues. CDR3 coding DNA: TGTGCCAGCAGCTTGGAAGGGGCCACCTACGAGCAGTACTTC. Its translation: CASSLEGATYEQYF.

This clone was observed a few times. The V and J genes are TRBV7-2 and TRBJ2-7; possible D gene TRBD1, 6 bases. Trimming stripped 1 base from V and 4 bases from J, with 14 bases between. The germline gives CDR1 SGHTA, CDR2 FQGNSA. There are 15 residues in the CDR3. In DNA form, the CDR3 reads TGTGCCAGCAGCTTAGACTGGGCAGGGGAATACGAGCAGTACTTC. This sequence encodes CASSLDWAGEYEQYF. Full variable domain (rest looked up from reference TRBV7-2 and TRBJ2-7): GAGVSQSPSNKVTEKGKDVELRCDPISGHTALYWYRQSLGQGLEFLIYFQGNSAPDKSGLPSDRFSAERTGGSVSTLTIQRTQQEDSAVYLCASSLDWAGEYEQYFGPGTRLTVT.

This chain connects TRBV30 to TRBJ2-5; no clear D gene. Deletions cut 5 bases from V and 5 bases from J, with 12 bases between. The CDR3 contains 12 residues. Germline V lookup: CDR1 GTSNPN, CDR2 SVGIG (reference sequence). Written as DNA, the CDR3 is TGTGCCTGGGGGGTGGGTTGGGAGACCCAGTACTTC. It encodes CAWGVGWETQYF.